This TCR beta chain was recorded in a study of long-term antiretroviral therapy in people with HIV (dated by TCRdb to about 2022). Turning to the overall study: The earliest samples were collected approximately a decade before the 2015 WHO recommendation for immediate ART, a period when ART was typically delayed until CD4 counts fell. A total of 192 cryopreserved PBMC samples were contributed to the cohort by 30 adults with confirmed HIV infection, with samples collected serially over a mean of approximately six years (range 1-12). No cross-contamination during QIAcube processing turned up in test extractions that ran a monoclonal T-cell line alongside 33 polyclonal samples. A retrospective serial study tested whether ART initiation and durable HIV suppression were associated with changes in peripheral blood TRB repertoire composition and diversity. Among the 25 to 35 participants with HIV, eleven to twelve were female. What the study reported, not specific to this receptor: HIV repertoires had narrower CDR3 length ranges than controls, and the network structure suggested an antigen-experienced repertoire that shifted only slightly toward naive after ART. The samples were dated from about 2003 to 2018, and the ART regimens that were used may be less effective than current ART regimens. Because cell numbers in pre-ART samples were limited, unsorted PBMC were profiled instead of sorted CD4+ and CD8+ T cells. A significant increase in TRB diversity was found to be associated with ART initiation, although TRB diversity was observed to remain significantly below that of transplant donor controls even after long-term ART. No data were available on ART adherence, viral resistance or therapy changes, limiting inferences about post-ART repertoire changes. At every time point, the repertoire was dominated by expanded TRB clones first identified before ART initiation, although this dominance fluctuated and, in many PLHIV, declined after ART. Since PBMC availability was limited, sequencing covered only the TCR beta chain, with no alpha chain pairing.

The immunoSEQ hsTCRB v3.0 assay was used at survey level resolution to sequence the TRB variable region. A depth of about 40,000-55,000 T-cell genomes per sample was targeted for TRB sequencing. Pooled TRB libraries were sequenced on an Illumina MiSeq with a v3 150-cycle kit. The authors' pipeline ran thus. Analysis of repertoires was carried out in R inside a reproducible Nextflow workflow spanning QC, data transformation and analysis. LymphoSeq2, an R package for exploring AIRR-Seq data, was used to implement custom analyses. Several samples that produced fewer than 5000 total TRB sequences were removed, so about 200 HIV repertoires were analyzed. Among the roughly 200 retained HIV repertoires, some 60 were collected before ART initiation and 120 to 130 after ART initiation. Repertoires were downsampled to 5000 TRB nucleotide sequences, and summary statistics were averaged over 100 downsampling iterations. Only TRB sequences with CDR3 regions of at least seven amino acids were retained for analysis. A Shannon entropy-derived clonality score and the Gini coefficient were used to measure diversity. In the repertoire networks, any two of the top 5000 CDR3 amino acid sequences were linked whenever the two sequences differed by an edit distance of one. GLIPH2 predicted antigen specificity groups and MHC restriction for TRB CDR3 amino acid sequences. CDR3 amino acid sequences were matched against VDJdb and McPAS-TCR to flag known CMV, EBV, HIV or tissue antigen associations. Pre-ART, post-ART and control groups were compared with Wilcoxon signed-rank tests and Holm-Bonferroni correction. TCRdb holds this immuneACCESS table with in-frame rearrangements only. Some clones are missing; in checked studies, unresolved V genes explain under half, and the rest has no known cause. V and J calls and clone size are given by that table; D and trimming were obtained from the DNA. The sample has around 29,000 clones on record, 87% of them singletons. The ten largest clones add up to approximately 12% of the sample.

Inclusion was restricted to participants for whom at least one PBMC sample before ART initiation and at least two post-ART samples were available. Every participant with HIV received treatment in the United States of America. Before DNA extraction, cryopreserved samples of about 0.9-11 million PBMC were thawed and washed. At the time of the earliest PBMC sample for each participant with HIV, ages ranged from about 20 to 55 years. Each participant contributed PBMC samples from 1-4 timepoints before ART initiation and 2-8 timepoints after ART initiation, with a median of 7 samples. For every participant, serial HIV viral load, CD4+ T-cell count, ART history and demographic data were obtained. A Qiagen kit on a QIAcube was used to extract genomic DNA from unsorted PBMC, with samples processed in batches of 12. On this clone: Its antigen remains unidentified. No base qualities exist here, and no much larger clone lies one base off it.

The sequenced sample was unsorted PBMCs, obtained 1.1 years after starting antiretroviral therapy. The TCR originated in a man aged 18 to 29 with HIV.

The DNA sequence is TGTGCCAGCAGCCGGGACAGGGAGGTTAGCAATGAGCAGTTCTTC. Its protein product is CASSRDREVSNEQFF. The V and J segments used are TRBV28 and TRBJ2-1; TRBD1 lines up with 9 middle nucleotides. The germline V gene sets CDR1 to MDHEN and CDR2 to SYDVKM. V is trimmed back by 6 bases and J by 6 bases, and the junction contains 9 bases that no gene match accounts for. The CDR3 sequence holds 15 residues, the cysteine and phenylalanine included. Only CDR3 DNA remains: 45 bases, in frame from the first base.